This T cell receptor (beta chain) was identified in a study of early T cells in non-severe SARS-CoV-2 infection. The germline V gene encodes CDR1 SGHVS and CDR2 FNYEAQ. The CDR3 runs 15 residues. Trimming took off 2 bases at V and 0 bases at J, with 11 bases between the two ends. TCRdb passed the 5' RACE reads through MiXCR, listing each CDR3 protein once. The sample shows over 90,000 distinct CDR3 sequences, approximately 12% of them seen only once. This clonotype turned up a few times. This specimen was whole blood, taken at baseline. The chain couples TRBV7-6 to TRBJ2-7; D is perhaps TRBD2 (6 bases). This TCR came from an adult who was a healthcare worker with PCR-confirmed SARS-CoV-2 infection or an uninfected control (not recorded which). The CDR3 nucleotides are TGTGCCAGCAGCTTATCGCCCGGGAGCTCCTACGAGCAGTACTTC. Translated, it gives CASSLSPGSSYEQYF.